The TCR beta chain described here comes from a study of blood T cells in healthy people across ages. The use of a sample-barcoded 5' primer and a J-beta primer mix characterized a second PCR of 7 to 11 cycles. Each cDNA molecule, via a template-switch adaptor with 12 random nucleotides, was tagged. CDR3-containing paired-end reads numbered at least 2.5 million in each sample. TCRdb ran MiXCR on the 5' RACE reads and lists one entry per CDR3 protein. The sample holds about 780,000 distinct CDR3 sequences, 46% seen once. Isolating PBMCs gave at least 6 million of these cells per sample. General study findings and limits: Researchers judged that diversity estimates from one million T cells fell short of true values.

This clonotype has at least ten counts. The antigen remains undetermined. Sequencing input: blood. The clonotype originates from a man aged 80 or over in good health.

CDR3 coding DNA: TGTGCCAGCAGCCAAGGTGGGTCCTCGACCTACGAGCAGTACTTC. Encoded protein: CASSQGGSSTYEQYF. The rearrangement uses TRBV4-2 and TRBJ2-7; no clear D gene. This CDR3 is 15 amino acids long. Germline CDR1 reads LGHNA; CDR2 reads YNFKEQ. Trimming removed 1 base from V and 2 bases from J, with 12 bases in between.